This T cell receptor beta chain is drawn from a study of response to subunit inactivated influenza vaccine. There are 17 residues in the CDR3. The trim removed 5 bases at V and 0 bases at J, leaving 9 bases unmatched. Germline lookup yields CDR1 SGHTA and CDR2 FQGNSA. This clonotype has just a few counts. TCRdb passed the RT-PCR reads through MiXCR, listing each CDR3 protein once. The sample includes more than 550,000 distinct CDR3 sequences, 11% of them seen just once. These data were likewise used in another study, on T cells expressing NK-cell markers. That source adds: Production of TCR beta cDNA relied on 5'RACE template switching with UMIs.

The TCR was taken from a man between 45 and 60 years old who received an inactivated influenza vaccine. The input for sequencing was PBMCs from blood, taken on the day of vaccination. V is TRBV7-2 and J is TRBJ2-3; 9 positions match TRBD2. The CDR3 loop is CASSGWREGRSTDTQYF. The DNA for the CDR3 is TGTGCCAGCAGCGGTTGGCGGGAGGGCCGAAGCACAGATACGCAGTATTTT.